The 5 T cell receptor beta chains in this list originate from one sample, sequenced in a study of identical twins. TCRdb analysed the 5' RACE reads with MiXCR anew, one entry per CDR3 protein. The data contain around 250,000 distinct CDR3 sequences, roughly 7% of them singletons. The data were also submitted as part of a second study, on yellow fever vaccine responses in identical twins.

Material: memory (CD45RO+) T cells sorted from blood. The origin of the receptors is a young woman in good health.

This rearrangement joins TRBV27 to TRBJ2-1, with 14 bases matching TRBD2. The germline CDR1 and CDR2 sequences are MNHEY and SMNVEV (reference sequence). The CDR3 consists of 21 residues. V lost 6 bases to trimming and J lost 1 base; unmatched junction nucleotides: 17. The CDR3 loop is CASRRDRGPTSGRASYNEQFF. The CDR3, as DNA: TGTGCCAGCAGACGGGACAGGGGCCCGACTAGCGGGAGGGCATCCTACAATGAGCAGTTCTTC.

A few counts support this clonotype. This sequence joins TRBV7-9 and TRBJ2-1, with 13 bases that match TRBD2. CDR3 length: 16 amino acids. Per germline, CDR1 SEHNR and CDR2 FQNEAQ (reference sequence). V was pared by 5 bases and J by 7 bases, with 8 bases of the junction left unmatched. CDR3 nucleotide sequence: TGTGCCAGCAGCGTCACTAGCGGGAGGGTATTTAATGAGCAGTTCTTC. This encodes CASSVTSGRVFNEQFF.

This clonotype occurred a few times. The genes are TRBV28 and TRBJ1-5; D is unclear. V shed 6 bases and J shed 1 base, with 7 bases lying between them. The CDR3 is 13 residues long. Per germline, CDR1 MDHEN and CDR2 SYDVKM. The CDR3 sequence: CASRPESNQPQHF. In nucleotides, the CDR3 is TGTGCCAGCAGACCTGAGAGCAATCAGCCCCAGCATTTT. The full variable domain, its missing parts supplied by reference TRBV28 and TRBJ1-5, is DVKVTQSSRYLVKRTGEKVFLECVQDMDHENMFWYRQDPGLGLRLIYFSYDVKMKEKGDIPEGYSVSREKKERFSLILESASTNQTSMYLCASRPESNQPQHFGDGTRLSIL.

This CDR3 is CASSRSGYEQYV. DNA for the CDR3: TGTGCCAGCAGCCGCTCCGGCTACGAGCAGTACGTC. This chain links TRBV7-9 with TRBJ2-7; no definite D call. V gave up 5 bases and J gave up 3 bases, with 8 bases separating them. The germline V gene encodes CDR1 SEHNR and CDR2 FQNEAQ (reference sequence). There are 12 residues in the CDR3.

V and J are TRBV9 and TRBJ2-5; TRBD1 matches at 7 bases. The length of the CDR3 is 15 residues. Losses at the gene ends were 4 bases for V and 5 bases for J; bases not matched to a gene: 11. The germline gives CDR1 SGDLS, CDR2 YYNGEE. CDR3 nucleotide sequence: TGTGCCAGCAGCTTCGCAGGGGGTCTCGGTGAGACCCAGTACTTC. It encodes CASSFAGGLGETQYF.